A selection of T cell receptor beta chains follows, all from one sample in a study of cytomegalovirus exposure and HLA in healthy donors. The assay was immunoSEQ multiplex PCR, and TCRdb's table has in-frame clones only and misses some. The sample lists over 80,000 clones; approximately 73% were seen once. The sample taken for sequencing was PBMCs. The source is a man aged 40-50 years in good health and CMV-seronegative. CDR3s include the opening cysteine and the closing phenylalanine or tryptophan. A D gene is named only where the DNA matches it firmly. Rows may omit the clone size; those that give it use once, few, many or a size class.

d_call j_call clone_size v_call cdr3_nt cdr3_aa
. TRBJ1-5 . TRBV27 TGTGCCAGCAGTTACCGCTCACAGGGTTCCGATCAGCCCCAGCATTTT CASSYRSQGSDQPQHF
. TRBJ1-1 few TRBV18 TGTGCCAGCTCGCCGGAGGCGGCGATGAACACTGAAGCTTTCTTT CASSPEAAMNTEAFF
. TRBJ1-2 . TRBV7-2 TGTGCCAGCAGCCGTCTCGTCTATGGCTACACCTTC CASSRLVYGYTF
. TRBJ2-2 once TRBV28 TGTGCCAGCAGTTTATCAGGATACACCGGGGAGCTGTTTTTT CASSLSGYTGELFF
TRBD1 TRBJ2-1 . TRBV15 TGTGCCACCAGCAGAGGTTCGGGACAGGGTGACAATGAGCAGTTCTTC CATSRGSGQGDNEQFF
TRBD1 TRBJ1-1 many TRBV28 TGTGCCAGCAGTCTCCCGTACGACAGGGGTGGGAACACTGAAGCTTTCTTT CASSLPYDRGGNTEAFF
. TRBJ1-4 . TRBV7-9 TGTGCCAGCAGCGTATGGACAGAGCTTGATGAAAAACTGTTTTTT CASSVWTELDEKLFF
TRBD1 TRBJ1-2 . TRBV5-4 TGTGCCAGCAGTTCCGGGACAGAGGACGGCTACACCTTC CASSSGTEDGYTF
TRBD1 TRBJ1-4 once TRBV29-1 TGCAGCGTTAAAACAGGGGGAGGGGGTGAAAAACTGTTTTTT CSVKTGGGGEKLFF
. TRBJ2-7 . TRBV7-9 TGTGCCTGCGAGCTAGGCGGCGACTTCTCCTACGAGCAGTACTTC CACELGGDFSYEQYF
TRBD1 TRBJ1-5 . TRBV7-2 TGTGCCAGCAGCCCGGGACAGGGGTTTCAATGGCAGCCCCAGCATTTT CASSPGQGFQWQPQHF
. TRBJ2-7 . TRBV4-3 TGCGCCAGCAGCCAAGAATCAGGGCTAAGCGAGCAGTACTTC CASSQESGLSEQYF
TRBD1 TRBJ1-2 . TRBV5-6 TGTGCCAGCAGCCCAGACAGGGGGTTATATGGCTACACCTTC CASSPDRGLYGYTF
. TRBJ2-6 . TRBV6-5 TGTGCCAGCGCCGGTATAAGTGGGGCCAACGTCCTGACTTTC CASAGISGANVLTF
. TRBJ1-4 . TRBV19 TGTGCCAGTAGCCCAGGGGCCTCTCCAGATGAAAAACTGTTTTTT CASSPGASPDEKLFF
TRBD1 TRBJ1-2 . TRBV2 TGTGCCGGCAGGACAGGGATGTATGGCTACACCTTC CAGRTGMYGYTF
. TRBJ2-3 . TRBV9 TGTGCCAGCAGCGTAAGAGGGTCGCTGAACACAGATACGCAGTATTTT CASSVRGSLNTDTQYF
TRBD2 TRBJ2-3 few TRBV4-2 TGTGCCAGCAGCACACCTAGCGGGGCTAGCACAGATACGCAGTATTTT CASSTPSGASTDTQYF
. TRBJ2-3 once TRBV4-2 TGTGCCAGCAGCCTCTTACCCAGGGTGGATACGCAGTATTTT CASSLLPRVDTQYF
TRBD1 TRBJ1-1 . TRBV2 TGTGCCAGCACCCGGGACAGGAACACTGAAGCTTTCTTT CASTRDRNTEAFF
. TRBJ2-7 . TRBV6-5 TGTGCCAGCGGGAGCCCCTACGAGCAGTACTTC CASGSPYEQYF
. TRBJ2-7 . TRBV5-4 TGTGCCAGCAGCTTCGACAGCTACGAGCAGTACTTC CASSFDSYEQYF
. TRBJ1-2 few TRBV6-5 TGTGCCAGCAGTTACTCAGGGGTGTATGGCTACACCTTC CASSYSGVYGYTF
TRBD2 TRBJ2-3 . TRBV28 TGTGCTAGCAGTTTATCTGCGGGGGGGCCGGATACGCAGTATTTT CASSLSAGGPDTQYF
. TRBJ1-2 . TRBV5-1 TGCGCCAGCAGCTTTGAGACCAGGCCGGCCTATGGCTACACCTTC CASSFETRPAYGYTF
TRBD1 TRBJ1-2 . TRBV7-9 TGTGCCAGCAGCTTGAGACAGGGGGCGCGTATCTATGGCTACACCTTC CASSLRQGARIYGYTF
. TRBJ2-7 . TRBV11-3 TGTGCCAGCAGCTTAGTCTCAGCGGCCTACGAGCAGTACTTC CASSLVSAAYEQYF
. TRBJ2-4 . TRBV4-3 TGCGCCAGCAGCCATTCTAGCGATCTAGCCAAAAACATTCAGTACTTC CASSHSSDLAKNIQYF
TRBD1 TRBJ2-7 . TRBV18 TGTGCCAGCTCACTAGGGACAGGCGCCTACGAGCAGTACTTC CASSLGTGAYEQYF
. TRBJ1-1 few TRBV6-5 TGTGCCAGCACCGCTCAGGGAAGGACTGAAGCTTTCTTT CASTAQGRTEAFF
. TRBJ2-7 . TRBV11-2 TGTGCCAGCAGCTTAGGGGCCCTTTCCTACGAGCAGTACTTC CASSLGALSYEQYF
. TRBJ1-1 . TRBV15 TGTGCCACCAGCAGAATTTCGACAGTGAACACTGAAGCTTTCTTT CATSRISTVNTEAFF
. TRBJ1-2 few TRBV7-3 TGTGCCAGCAGCTTAACCCCCAGGGATGGCTACACCTTC CASSLTPRDGYTF
. TRBJ2-1 . TRBV5-6 TGTGCCAGCAGTCCGGGAGATTACAATGAGCAGTTCTTC CASSPGDYNEQFF
. TRBJ1-4 . TRBV6-5 TGTGCCAGCAGCCAGGGACAATTCGAAAAACTGTTTTTT CASSQGQFEKLFF
. TRBJ1-1 . TRBV7-2 TGTGCCAGCAGCTATACGGTTTGGTGGGCTTTCTTT CASSYTVWWAFF
. TRBJ2-7 many TRBV28 TGTGCCAGCAGTTTCCGCGGGGCGGGGTCCTACGAGCAGTACTTC CASSFRGAGSYEQYF
. TRBJ2-7 . TRBV13 TGTGCCAGCAGCACTAGCCCACAGGTTAGCTCCTACGAGCAGTACTTC CASSTSPQVSSYEQYF
. TRBJ2-7 . TRBV6-5 TGTGCCAGCAGTTACTCGCGCGGCTACGAGCAGTACTTC CASSYSRGYEQYF
TRBD1 TRBJ2-7 once TRBV5-1 TGCGCCAGCAGCTTGACGGGACAGGAATACGAGCAGTACTTC CASSLTGQEYEQYF
. TRBJ1-4 few TRBV5-8 TGTGCCAGCACCGCCGGCCAGGGCGTACATTTGTGGGGTGAAAAACTGTTTTTT CASTAGQGVHLWGEKLFF
. TRBJ1-1 . TRBV4-1 TGCGCCAGCAGCCTCCGTGGCACCCACCTGAACACTGAAGCTTTCTTT CASSLRGTHLNTEAFF
TRBD1 TRBJ2-5 once TRBV28 TGTGCCAGCAGTTTAAGGGGACAGGGCCTACAAGAGACCCAGTACTTC CASSLRGQGLQETQYF
. TRBJ2-3 . TRBV5-6 TGTGCCAGCAGCTTCACCCAGGGCCTACCCACAGATACGCAGTATTTT CASSFTQGLPTDTQYF
. TRBJ2-5 . TRBV27 TGTGCCAGCAGCTCGACAGGCAGCCAAGAGACCCAGTACTTC CASSSTGSQETQYF
. TRBJ1-4 few TRBV25-1 TGTGCCAGCAGTGAATTTGGTTTTGGCGGTGAAAAACTGTTTTTT CASSEFGFGGEKLFF
TRBD2 TRBJ2-3 . TRBV5-1 TGCGCCAGCAGCCAACGACCTACTAGCGGATTCACAGATACGCAGTATTTT CASSQRPTSGFTDTQYF
. TRBJ2-7 . TRBV5-4 TGTGCCAGCAGCTTGGGGCCTCTTAAGCAGTACTTC CASSLGPLKQYF
. TRBJ2-3 . TRBV4-3 TGCGCCAGCAGTCCTCGCGGGGCAGATACGCAGTATTTT CASSPRGADTQYF
. TRBJ2-5 once TRBV5-1 TGCGCCAGCAGCACGGGGACACGAGGGGCGGAGACCCAGTACTTC CASSTGTRGAETQYF
TRBD1 TRBJ2-2 once TRBV4-1 TGCGCCAGCAGCCTCCGGGACAGGGTTGTGTACACCGGGGAGCTGTTTTTT CASSLRDRVVYTGELFF
TRBD2 TRBJ2-3 . TRBV27 TGTGCCAGCAGAGCTAGCGGGGGGCTCACAGATACGCAGTATTTT CASRASGGLTDTQYF
TRBD1 TRBJ1-4 . TRBV15 TGTGCCACCAGCAGGAACAGGGGCGCAACTAATGAAAAACTGTTTTTT CATSRNRGATNEKLFF